This is a list of T cell receptor beta chains from one sample in a study of blood T cell repertoires in COVID-19. Libraries were prepared by immunoSEQ multiplex PCR; TCRdb keeps only in-frame clonotypes and omits some of them. The data hold 250,000 to 300,000 clones, with 85% observed a single time. Input material: peripheral blood. The source of these receptors is a man in his fifties or sixties with active or convalescent COVID-19. Both conserved end residues are part of each CDR3.

j_call	v_call	cdr3_aa
TRBJ2-1	TRBV18	CASSPIGQGEIF
TRBJ2-2	TRBV30	CAWSGGGSSNTGELFF
TRBJ1-6	TRBV6-1	CASSEARRGNLHF
TRBJ2-1	TRBV2	CASSVRTGILSPNNEQFF
TRBJ2-7	TRBV5-1	CASSLVAGGYEQYF
TRBJ2-3	TRBV12-5	CASGLSGGPDTQYF
TRBJ2-7	TRBV6-6	CASRERTGTSYEQYF
TRBJ2-7	TRBV6-2/TRBV6-3	CASSWGLAKSSYEQYF
TRBJ2-3	TRBV3-1/TRBV3-2	CASSQRQGRTDTQYF
TRBJ1-6	TRBV18	CASSPLGHNYNSPLHF
TRBJ1-2	TRBV5-1	CASSLGSPGAWRGYGYTF
TRBJ2-7	TRBV5-4	CASSRSGSSYEQYF
TRBJ2-7	TRBV14	CASSQGDYRVYEQYF
TRBJ2-7	TRBV4-2	CASSLQTRAGLVYEQYF
TRBJ2-1	TRBV15	CATSRKLAGGKYNEQFF
TRBJ1-4	TRBV7-8	CASSLGRFNEKLFF
TRBJ2-7	TRBV5-1	CASRWTGEEVYEQYF
TRBJ2-1	TRBV5-1	CASSLGRLDEQFF
TRBJ2-7	TRBV29-1	CSVGRRGPLDEQYF
TRBJ1-2	TRBV14	CASSPGQGRNYGYTF
TRBJ1-2	TRBV5-1	CASSAGTGERVYGYTF
TRBJ1-4	TRBV7-2	CASSLSRDGEKLFF
TRBJ2-3	TRBV11-3	CASSLGQAGADTQYF
TRBJ1-1	TRBV18	CASSPPGQSNTEAFF
TRBJ2-4	TRBV6-1	CASSDRGRADKDIQYF
TRBJ2-3	TRBV5-6	CASSSTSGASTDTQYF
TRBJ2-7	TRBV28	CASSLPSGRSYEQYF